These 5 T cell receptor beta chains were all obtained from the same sample, sequenced in a study of control samples from healthy donors and cancer patients. Profiling relied on immunoSEQ multiplex PCR, and the TCRdb table lists in-frame clones only, not all of them. The table shows 100,000 to 150,000 clones, with 70% to 90% occurring only once. Sequencing used blood. Receptors were obtained from a man in his 60s in good health.

This chain uses TRBV9 with TRBJ2-5, with TRBD2 as a possible D gene (6 bases). The CDR3 is 15 amino acids. Germline V gives CDR1 SGDLS, CDR2 YYNGEE. V lost 4 bases and J lost 4, with 17 bases in between. DNA of the CDR3: TGTGCCAGCAGCCCCACCGGTGCGGGGACAGAGACCCAGTACTTC. This encodes CASSPTGAGTETQYF.

The chain couples TRBV5-6 to TRBJ2-3, with TRBD2 as a possible D gene (6 bases). The CDR3 consists of 11 residues. V dropped 6 bases and J dropped 8 bases, with 10 bases sitting between them. The germline CDR1 and CDR2 sequences are SGHDT and YYEEEE. CDR3 residues: CASTRETTQYF. The CDR3 DNA is TGTGCCAGCACCCGGGAGACTACGCAGTATTTT.

The V and J genes are TRBV7-9 and TRBJ2-7; possibly TRBD1 or TRBD2 for D (5 bases each). This CDR3 has 15 amino acids. V dropped 0 bases and J dropped 3 bases, with 12 bases sitting between them. CDR1 is SEHNR, CDR2 FQNEAQ, per germline (reference sequence). CDR3 amino acids: CASSLAGTGNYEQYF. The DNA of the CDR3 is TGTGCCAGCAGCTTAGCCGGGACGGGGAACTACGAGCAGTACTTC.

The chain employs TRBV15 and TRBJ2-7, with 8 bases lining up with TRBD2. This CDR3 spans 17 amino acids. Germline V gene data show CDR1 as LNHNV and CDR2 as YYDKDF (reference sequence). V lost 0 bases and J lost 0; bases outside the gene matches: 7. The CDR3 nucleotides read TGTGCCACCAGCAGAGATCTCCCCGGGGGGGGCTCCTACGAGCAGTACTTC. The encoded protein is CATSRDLPGGGSYEQYF. Together with reference TRBV15 and TRBJ2-7, the CDR3 gives the full variable domain: DAMVIQNPRYQVTQFGKPVTLSCSQTLNHNVMYWYQQKSSQAPKLLFHYYDKDFNNEADTPDNFQSRRPNTSFCFLDIRSPGLGDTAMYLCATSRDLPGGGSYEQYFGPGTRLTVT.

The J gene is TRBJ2-4, the V gene TRBV19, with TRBD2 matching over 8 bases. Germline CDR1 LNHDA, CDR2 SQIVND (reference sequence). V trimming: 4 bases; J trimming: 8 bases; junction bases outside the gene matches: 13. This CDR3 spans 16 amino acids. In DNA, the CDR3 is TGTGCCAGTAGTACACCGCCGGGGGGGGTAGCTGACATTCAGTACTTC. Amino acid sequence: CASSTPPGGVADIQYF.